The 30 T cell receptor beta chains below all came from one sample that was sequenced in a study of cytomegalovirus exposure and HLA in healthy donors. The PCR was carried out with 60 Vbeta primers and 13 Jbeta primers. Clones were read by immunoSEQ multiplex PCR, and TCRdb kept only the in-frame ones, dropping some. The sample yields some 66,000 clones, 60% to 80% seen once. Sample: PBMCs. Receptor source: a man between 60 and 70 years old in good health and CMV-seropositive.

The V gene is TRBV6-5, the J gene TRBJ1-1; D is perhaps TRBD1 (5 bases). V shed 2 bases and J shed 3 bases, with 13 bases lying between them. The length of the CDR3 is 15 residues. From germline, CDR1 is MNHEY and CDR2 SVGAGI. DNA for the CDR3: TGTGCCAGCAGTTACAGCGGGGGAGGGGACACTGAAGCTTTCTTT. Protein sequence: CASSYSGGGDTEAFF.

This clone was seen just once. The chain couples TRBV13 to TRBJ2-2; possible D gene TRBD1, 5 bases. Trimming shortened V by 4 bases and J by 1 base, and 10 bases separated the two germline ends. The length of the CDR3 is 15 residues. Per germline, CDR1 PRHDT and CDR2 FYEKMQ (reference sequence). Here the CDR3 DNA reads TGTGCCAGCAGCTCCAGGGCGAAGAACACCGGGGAGCTGTTTTTT. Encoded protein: CASSSRAKNTGELFF.

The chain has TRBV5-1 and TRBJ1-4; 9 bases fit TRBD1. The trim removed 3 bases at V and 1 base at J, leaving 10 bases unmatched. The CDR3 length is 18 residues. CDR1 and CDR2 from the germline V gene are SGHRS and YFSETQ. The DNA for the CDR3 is TGCGCCAGCAGCTACCTGGGACAGGGTAGGGGAACTAATGAAAAACTGTTTTTT. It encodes CASSYLGQGRGTNEKLFF.

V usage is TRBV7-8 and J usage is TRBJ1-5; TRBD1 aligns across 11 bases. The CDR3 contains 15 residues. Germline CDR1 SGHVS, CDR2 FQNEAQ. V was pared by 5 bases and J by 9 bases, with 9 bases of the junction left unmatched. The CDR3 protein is CASSQDRGLGRPQHF. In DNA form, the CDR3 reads TGTGCCAGCAGCCAGGACAGGGGGCTTGGGAGGCCCCAGCATTTT.

The CDR3 region is CASSDRGPETQYF. CDR3 nucleotide sequence: TGCGCCAGCAGCGACAGGGGGCCGGAGACGCAGTATTTT. V is TRBV5-1 and J is TRBJ2-3, with 10 nucleotides matching TRBD1. The V gene end was trimmed by 4 bases and the J gene end by 9 bases; junction bases not matched to a gene: 5. The germline gives CDR1 SGHRS, CDR2 YFSETQ. CDR3 length: 13 residues.

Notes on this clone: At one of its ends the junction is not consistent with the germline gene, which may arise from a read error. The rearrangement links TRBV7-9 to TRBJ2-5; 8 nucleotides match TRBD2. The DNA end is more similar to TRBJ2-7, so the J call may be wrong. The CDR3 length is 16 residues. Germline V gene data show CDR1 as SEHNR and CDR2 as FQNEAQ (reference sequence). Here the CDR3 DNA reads TGTTCCAGCATTTCCGGGGCGGGGGGCGACTCCTACGAGCAGTACTTC. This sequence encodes CSSISGAGGDSYEQYF.

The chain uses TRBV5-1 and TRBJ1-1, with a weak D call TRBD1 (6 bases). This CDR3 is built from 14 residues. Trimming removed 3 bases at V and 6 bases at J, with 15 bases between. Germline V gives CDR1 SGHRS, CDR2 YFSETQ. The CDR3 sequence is CASSSYRAEAEAFF. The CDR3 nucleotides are TGCGCCAGCAGCTCTTACAGGGCAGAGGCTGAAGCTTTCTTT.

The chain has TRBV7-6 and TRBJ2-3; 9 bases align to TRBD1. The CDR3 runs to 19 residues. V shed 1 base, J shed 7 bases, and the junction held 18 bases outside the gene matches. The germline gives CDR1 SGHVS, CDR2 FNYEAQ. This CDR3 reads CASSLVALAGQGNLNTQYF. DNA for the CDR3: TGTGCCAGCAGCTTAGTAGCTTTGGCGGGACAGGGAAACCTGAATACGCAGTATTTT.

The CDR3 DNA follows: TGTGCCAGCAGTTTATCGGGCGGGAACTTCTACAATGAGCAGTTCTTC. Its translation is CASSLSGGNFYNEQFF. The rearrangement links TRBV27 to TRBJ2-1, with a possible D match to TRBD2 (6 bases). This CDR3 is 16 amino acids long. Germline V gives CDR1 MNHEY, CDR2 SMNVEV (reference sequence). Trimming left V 0 bases short and J 3 bases short, with 12 bases between.

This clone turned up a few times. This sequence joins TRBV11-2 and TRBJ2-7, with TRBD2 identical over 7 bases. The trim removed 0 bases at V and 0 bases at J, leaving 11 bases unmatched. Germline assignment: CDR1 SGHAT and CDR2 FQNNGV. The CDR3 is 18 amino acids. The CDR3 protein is CASSLELYGREFSYEQYF. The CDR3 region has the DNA TGTGCCAGCAGCTTAGAGCTTTATGGGCGGGAGTTCTCCTACGAGCAGTACTTC.

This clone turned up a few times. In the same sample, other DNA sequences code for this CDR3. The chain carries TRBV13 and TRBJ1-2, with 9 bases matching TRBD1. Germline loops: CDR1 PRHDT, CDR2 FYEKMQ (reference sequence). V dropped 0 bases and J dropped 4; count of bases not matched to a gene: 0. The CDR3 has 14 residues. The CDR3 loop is CASSLGTGGYGYTF. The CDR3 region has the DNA TGTGCCAGCAGCTTAGGGACAGGGGGCTATGGCTACACCTTC.

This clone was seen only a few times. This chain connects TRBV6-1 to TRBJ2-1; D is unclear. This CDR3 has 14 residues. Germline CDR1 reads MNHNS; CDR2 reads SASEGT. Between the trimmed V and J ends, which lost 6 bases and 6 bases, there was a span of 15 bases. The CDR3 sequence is CASSELADTNEQFF. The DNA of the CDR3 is TGTGCCAGCAGCGAACTCGCCGACACCAATGAGCAGTTCTTC.

The CDR3 region has the DNA TGTGCCAGCAGTTACGGGGCGGGAGGGATCACAGATACGCAGTATTTT. It encodes CASSYGAGGITDTQYF. The chain has TRBV6-6 and TRBJ2-3; 9 bases match TRBD2. Germline V gene lookup returns CDR1 MNHNY and CDR2 SVGAGI (reference sequence). This CDR3 is built from 16 residues. The V segment lost 2 bases and the J segment 2 bases; nucleotides outside the gene matches: 5.

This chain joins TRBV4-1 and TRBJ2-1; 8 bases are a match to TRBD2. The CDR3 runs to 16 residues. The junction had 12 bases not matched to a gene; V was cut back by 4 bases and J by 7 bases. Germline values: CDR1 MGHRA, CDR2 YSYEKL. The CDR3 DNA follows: TGCGCCAGCAGCCTCGTCAGCGGGAGTAGCGTGAATGAGCAGTTCTTC. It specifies CASSLVSGSSVNEQFF.

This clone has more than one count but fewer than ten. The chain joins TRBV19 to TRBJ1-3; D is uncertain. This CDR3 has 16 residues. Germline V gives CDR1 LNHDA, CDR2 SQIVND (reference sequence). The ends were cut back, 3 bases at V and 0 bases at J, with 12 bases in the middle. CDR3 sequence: CASSMRARGSGNTIYF. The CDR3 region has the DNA TGTGCCAGTAGTATGCGCGCTCGGGGCTCTGGAAACACCATATATTTT.

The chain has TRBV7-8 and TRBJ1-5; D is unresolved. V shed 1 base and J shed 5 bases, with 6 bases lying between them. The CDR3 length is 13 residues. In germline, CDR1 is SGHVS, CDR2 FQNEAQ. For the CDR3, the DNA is TGTGCCAGCAGCTTAGTTCGAGATCAGCCCCAGCATTTT. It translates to CASSLVRDQPQHF.

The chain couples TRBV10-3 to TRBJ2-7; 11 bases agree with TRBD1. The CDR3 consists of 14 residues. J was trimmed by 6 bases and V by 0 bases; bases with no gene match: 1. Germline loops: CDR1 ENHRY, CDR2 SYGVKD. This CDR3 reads CAISESGTGGEQYF. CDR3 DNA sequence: TGTGCCATCAGTGAGTCCGGGACAGGGGGCGAGCAGTACTTC.

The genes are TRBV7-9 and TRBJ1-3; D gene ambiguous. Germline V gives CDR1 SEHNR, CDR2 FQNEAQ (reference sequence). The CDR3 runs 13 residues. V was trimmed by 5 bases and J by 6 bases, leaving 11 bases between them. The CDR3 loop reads CASSPMGVNTIYF. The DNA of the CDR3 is TGTGCCAGCAGCCCCATGGGAGTAAACACCATATATTTT.

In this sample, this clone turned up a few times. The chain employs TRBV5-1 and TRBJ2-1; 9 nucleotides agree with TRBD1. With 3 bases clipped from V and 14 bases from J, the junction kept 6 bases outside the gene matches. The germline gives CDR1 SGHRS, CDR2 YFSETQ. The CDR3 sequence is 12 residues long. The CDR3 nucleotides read TGCGCCAGCAGCTCGGGACAGGGTAATGAGTTCTTC. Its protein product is CASSSGQGNEFF.

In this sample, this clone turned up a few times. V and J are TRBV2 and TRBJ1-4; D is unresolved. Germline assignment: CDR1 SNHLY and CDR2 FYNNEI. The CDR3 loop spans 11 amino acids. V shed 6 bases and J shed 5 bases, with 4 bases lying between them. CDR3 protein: CASRQNEKLFF. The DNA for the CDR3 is TGTGCCAGCAGACAGAATGAAAAACTGTTTTTT.

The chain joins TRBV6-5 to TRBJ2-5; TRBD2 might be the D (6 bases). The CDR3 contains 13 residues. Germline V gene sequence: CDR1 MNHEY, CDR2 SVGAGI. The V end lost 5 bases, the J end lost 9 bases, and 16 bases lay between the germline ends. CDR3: CASSPTATGAQYF. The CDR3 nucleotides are TGTGCCAGCAGTCCGACAGCCACGGGGGCCCAGTACTTC.

For the CDR3, the DNA is TGTGCCAGCAGACCTACTAGTAATCAAGAGACCCAGTACTTC. Residues: CASRPTSNQETQYF. V is TRBV7-8 and J is TRBJ2-5; D might be TRBD2 (5 bases). Germline lookup yields CDR1 SGHVS and CDR2 FQNEAQ. The CDR3 is 14 residues long. V gave up 6 bases and J gave up 2 bases, with 13 bases separating them.

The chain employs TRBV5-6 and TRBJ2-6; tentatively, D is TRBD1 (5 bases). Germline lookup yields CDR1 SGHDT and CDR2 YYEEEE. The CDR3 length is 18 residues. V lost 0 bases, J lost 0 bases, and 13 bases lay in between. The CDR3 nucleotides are TGTGCCAGCAGCTTGGACAGGCTGGGTAGCTCTGGGGCCAACGTCCTGACTTTC. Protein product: CASSLDRLGSSGANVLTF.

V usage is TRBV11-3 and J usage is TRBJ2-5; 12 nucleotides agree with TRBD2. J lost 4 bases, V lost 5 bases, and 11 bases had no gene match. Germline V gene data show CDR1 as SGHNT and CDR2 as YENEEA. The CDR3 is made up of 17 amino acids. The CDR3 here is CASSPPTSGSFRETQYF. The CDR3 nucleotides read TGTGCCAGCAGCCCCCCGACTAGCGGGAGTTTTAGAGAGACCCAGTACTTC.

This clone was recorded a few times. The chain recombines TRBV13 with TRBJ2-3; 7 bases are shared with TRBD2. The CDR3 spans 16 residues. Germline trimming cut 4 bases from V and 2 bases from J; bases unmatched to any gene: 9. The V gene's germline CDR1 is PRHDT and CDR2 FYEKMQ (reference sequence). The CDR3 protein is CASSSRGGGVTDTQYF. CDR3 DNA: TGTGCCAGCAGCTCGCGTGGCGGGGGTGTCACAGATACGCAGTATTTT.

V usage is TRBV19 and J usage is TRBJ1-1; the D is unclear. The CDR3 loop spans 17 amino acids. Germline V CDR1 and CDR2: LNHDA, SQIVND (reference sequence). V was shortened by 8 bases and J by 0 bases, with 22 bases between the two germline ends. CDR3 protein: CASSPSPGLLLNTEAFF. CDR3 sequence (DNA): TGTGCCAGTTCTCCCTCACCTGGCCTTCTTCTGAACACTGAAGCTTTCTTT.

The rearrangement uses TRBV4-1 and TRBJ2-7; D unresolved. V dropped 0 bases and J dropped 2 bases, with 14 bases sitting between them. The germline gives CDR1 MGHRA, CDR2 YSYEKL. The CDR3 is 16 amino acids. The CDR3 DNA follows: TGCGCCAGCAGCCAAGATCCATCGGTGCCCGCCTACGAGCAGTACTTC. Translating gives CASSQDPSVPAYEQYF.

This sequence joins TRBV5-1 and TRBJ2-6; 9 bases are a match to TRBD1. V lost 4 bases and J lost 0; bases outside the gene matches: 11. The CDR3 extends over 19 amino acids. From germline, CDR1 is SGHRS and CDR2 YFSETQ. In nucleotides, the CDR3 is TGCGCCAGCAGCAAACAACAGGGGGCTCTTATCTCTGGGGCCAACGTCCTGACTTTC. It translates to CASSKQQGALISGANVLTF.

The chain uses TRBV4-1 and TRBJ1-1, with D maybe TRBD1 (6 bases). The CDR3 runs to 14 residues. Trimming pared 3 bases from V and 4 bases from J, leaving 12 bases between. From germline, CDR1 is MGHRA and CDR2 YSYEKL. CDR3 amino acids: CASSQAGARTEAFF. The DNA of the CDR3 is TGCGCCAGCAGCCAGGCAGGGGCGCGCACTGAAGCTTTCTTT.

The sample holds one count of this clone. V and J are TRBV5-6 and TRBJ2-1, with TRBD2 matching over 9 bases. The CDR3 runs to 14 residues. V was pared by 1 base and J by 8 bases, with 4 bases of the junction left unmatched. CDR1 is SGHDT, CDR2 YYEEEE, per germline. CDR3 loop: CASSLRLAGDEQFF. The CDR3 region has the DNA TGTGCCAGCAGCTTGAGGTTAGCGGGGGATGAGCAGTTCTTC.